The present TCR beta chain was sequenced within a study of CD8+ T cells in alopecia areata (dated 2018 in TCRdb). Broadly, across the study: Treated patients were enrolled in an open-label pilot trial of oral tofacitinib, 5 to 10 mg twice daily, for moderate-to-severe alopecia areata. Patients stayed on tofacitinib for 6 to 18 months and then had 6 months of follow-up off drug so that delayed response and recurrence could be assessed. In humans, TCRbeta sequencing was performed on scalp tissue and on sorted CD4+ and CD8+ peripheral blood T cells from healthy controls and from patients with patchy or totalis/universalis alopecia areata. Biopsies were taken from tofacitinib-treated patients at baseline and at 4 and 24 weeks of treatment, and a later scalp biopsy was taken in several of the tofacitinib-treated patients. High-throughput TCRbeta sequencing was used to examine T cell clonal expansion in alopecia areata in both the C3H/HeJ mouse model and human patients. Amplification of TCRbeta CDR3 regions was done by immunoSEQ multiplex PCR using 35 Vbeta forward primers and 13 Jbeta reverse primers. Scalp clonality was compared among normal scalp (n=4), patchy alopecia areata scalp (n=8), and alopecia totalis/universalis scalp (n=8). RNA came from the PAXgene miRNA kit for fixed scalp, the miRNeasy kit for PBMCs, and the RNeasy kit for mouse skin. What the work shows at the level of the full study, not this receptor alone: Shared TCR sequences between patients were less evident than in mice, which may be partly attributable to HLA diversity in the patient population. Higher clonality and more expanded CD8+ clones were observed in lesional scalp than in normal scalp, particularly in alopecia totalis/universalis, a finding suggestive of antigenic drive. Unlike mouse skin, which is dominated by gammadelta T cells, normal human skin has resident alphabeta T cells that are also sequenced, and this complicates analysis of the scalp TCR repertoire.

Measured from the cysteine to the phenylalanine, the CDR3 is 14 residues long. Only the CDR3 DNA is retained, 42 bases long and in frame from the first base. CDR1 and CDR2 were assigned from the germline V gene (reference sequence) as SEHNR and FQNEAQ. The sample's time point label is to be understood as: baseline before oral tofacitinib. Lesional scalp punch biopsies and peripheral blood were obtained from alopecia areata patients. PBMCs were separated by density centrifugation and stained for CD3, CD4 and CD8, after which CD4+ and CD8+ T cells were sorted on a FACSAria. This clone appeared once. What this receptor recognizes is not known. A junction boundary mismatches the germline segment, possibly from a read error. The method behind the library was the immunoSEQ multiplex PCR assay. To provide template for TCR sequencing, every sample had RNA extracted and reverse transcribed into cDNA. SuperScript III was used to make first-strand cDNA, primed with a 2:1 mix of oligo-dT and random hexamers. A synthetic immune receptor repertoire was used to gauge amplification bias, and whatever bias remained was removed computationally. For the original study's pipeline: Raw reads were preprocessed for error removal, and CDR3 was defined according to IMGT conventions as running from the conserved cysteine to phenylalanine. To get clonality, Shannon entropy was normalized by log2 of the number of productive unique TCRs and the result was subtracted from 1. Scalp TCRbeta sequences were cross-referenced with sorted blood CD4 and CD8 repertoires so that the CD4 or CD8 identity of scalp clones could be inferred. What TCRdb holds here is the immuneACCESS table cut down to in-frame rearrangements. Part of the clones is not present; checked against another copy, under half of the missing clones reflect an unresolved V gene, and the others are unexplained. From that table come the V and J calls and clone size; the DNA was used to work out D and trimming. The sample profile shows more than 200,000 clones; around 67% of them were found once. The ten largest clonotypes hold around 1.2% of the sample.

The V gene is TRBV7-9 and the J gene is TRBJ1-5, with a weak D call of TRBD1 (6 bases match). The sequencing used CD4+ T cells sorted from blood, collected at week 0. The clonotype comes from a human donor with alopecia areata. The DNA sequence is TGTGCCAGCAGCTTGGGACAAACGAATCAACCCCAGCATTTT. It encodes CASSLGQTNQPQHF. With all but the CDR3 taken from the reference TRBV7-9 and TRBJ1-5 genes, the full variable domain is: DTGVSQNPRHKITKRGQNVTFRCDPISEHNRLYWYRQTLGQGPEFLTYFQNEAQLEKSRLLSDRFSAERPKGSFSTLEIQRTEQGDSAMYLCASSLGQTNQPQHFGDGTRLSIL.